The 10 T cell receptor beta chains given below trace back to one sample, sequenced in a study of CD8 T cells in Susac syndrome. RNA, at roughly 0.45 to 1 ug, was reverse transcribed with random hexamers. MiXCR, applied by TCRdb to the immunoSEQ multiplex PCR reads, yields one record per CDR3 protein. The repertoire holds about 180,000 distinct CDR3 sequences, with roughly 92% as singletons. The sequenced sample was CD4+ T cells from PBMCs. The receptor source for this set is a human donor with Susac syndrome.

The chain links TRBV20-1 to TRBJ1-6; D uncertain. Germline V gene data show CDR1 as DFQATT and CDR2 as SNEGSKA (reference sequence). V was shortened by 0 bases and J by 0 bases, with 6 bases between the two germline ends. This CDR3 is built from 15 residues. CDR3 loop: CSARDENSYNSPLHF. Written as DNA, the CDR3 is TGCAGTGCTAGAGACGAGAACTCCTATAATTCACCCCTCCACTTT.

This chain connects TRBV20-1 to TRBJ2-3, with 7 nucleotides matching TRBD2. Per the germline V gene, CDR1 is DFQATT and CDR2 is SNEGSKA (reference sequence). This CDR3 region has 17 residues. The junction had 14 bases not matched to a gene; V was cut back by 4 bases and J by 1 base. DNA of the CDR3: TGCAGTGCTACCCCCCGGGGCGGGGGAGGGGGCACAGATACGCAGTATTTT. Its translation: CSATPRGGGGGTDTQYF.

The chain is built from TRBV5-8 and TRBJ2-5; tentatively, D is TRBD1 (6 bases). Germline-derived CDR1 and CDR2 are SGHTS and YDEGEE. CDR3 length equals 13 residues. Trimming removed 6 bases at V and 3 bases at J, with 12 bases between. DNA for the CDR3: TGTGCCAGCAAGAACAGGGACAAAGAGACCCAGTACTTC. This translates into CASKNRDKETQYF.

This clonotype is a singleton in its sample. The chain employs TRBV10-3 and TRBJ2-7; no reliable D call. The germline V gene has CDR1 ENHRY and CDR2 SYGVKD. The CDR3 is made up of 18 amino acids. V lost 3 bases, J lost 0 bases, and 21 bases lay in between. Here the CDR3 DNA reads TGTGCCATCAGTGATTGGCAGGAGAGACGCCCTGGCTCCTACGAGCAGTACTTC. Its protein is CAISDWQERRPGSYEQYF.

The chain employs TRBV30 and TRBJ1-1; D not resolved. Trimming pared 0 bases from V and 0 bases from J, leaving 5 bases between. This CDR3 contains 13 residues. Germline V gene data show CDR1 as GTSNPN and CDR2 as SVGIG (reference sequence). The CDR3 sequence: CAWSVSMNTEAFF. In DNA form, the CDR3 reads TGTGCCTGGAGTGTCTCCATGAACACTGAAGCTTTCTTT.

The chain has TRBV3-1 and TRBJ2-5; no reliable D call. Trimming pared 4 bases from V and 0 bases from J, leaving 12 bases between. The CDR3 has 15 residues. Germline V gene data show CDR1 as LGHDT and CDR2 as YNNKEL (reference sequence). DNA of the CDR3: TGTGCCAGCAGCCTACGTACTATTAACCAAGAGACCCAGTACTTC. Translation gives CASSLRTINQETQYF.

The V and J genes are TRBV7-3 and TRBJ2-4, with 14 bases fitting TRBD2. Germline CDR1 SGHTA, CDR2 FQGTGA. The CDR3 sequence is 16 residues long. Trimming cost V 5 bases and J 8 bases; bases outside gene matches: 8. The CDR3 reads CASSPGLAGGRDIQYF. Here the CDR3 DNA reads TGTGCCAGCAGCCCTGGACTAGCGGGGGGTCGGGACATTCAGTACTTC.

The genes are TRBV5-1 and TRBJ2-3; the match to TRBD2 covers 12 bases. Germline CDR1 and CDR2: SGHRS and YFSETQ. This CDR3 region has 17 residues. Germline trimming cut 2 bases from V and 5 bases from J; bases unmatched to any gene: 9. The CDR3 protein is CASSLKQLAGGIDTQYF. The CDR3 region has the DNA TGCGCCAGCAGCTTAAAACAACTAGCGGGGGGAATAGATACGCAGTATTTT.

The chain couples TRBV29-1 to TRBJ2-7; possibly TRBD1 or TRBD2 for D (5 bases each). Per germline, CDR1 SQVTM and CDR2 ANQGSEA. The CDR3 is 14 residues long. The V end was cut by 3 bases, the J end by 4 bases, with 16 bases between. CDR3 sequence: CSVDKGTFGYEQYF. The CDR3 region has the DNA TGCAGCGTTGATAAGGGGACCTTCGGATACGAGCAGTACTTC.

The CDR3 DNA follows: TGTGCCAGCAGTTTTGGGGGGGCTAGCACAGATACGCAGTATTTT. It is translated as CASSFGGASTDTQYF. This rearrangement joins TRBV12-3 or TRBV12-4 to TRBJ2-3; D is perhaps TRBD2 (7 bases). The CDR3 runs 15 residues. The V end lost 3 bases, the J end lost 0 bases, and 10 bases lay between the germline ends.